This note documents a single T cell receptor (beta chain) sequence. The entry originates in a study of cytomegalovirus exposure and HLA in healthy donors. Whole-study context: Ancestry clustering placed roughly 86% of 300 to 400 genotyped donors in the Caucasian-associated cluster.

Trimming stripped 0 bases from V and 0 bases from J, with 8 bases between. The germline gives CDR1 GTSNPN, CDR2 SVGIG (reference sequence). This CDR3 spans 14 amino acids. A multiplex PCR was run with 60 Vbeta primers and 13 Jbeta primers. Measured with immunoSEQ multiplex PCR; TCRdb has only the in-frame clones, and not every one. The sample includes 140,000 to 150,000 clones, approximately 80% of them seen just once. The sample was PBMCs. The receptor comes from a middle-aged man in good health and CMV-seronegative. This chain connects TRBV30 to TRBJ1-2, with D possibly being TRBD1 (6 bases). CDR3 amino acids: CAWSVQGSNYGYTF. CDR3 DNA: TGTGCCTGGAGTGTACAGGGCTCTAACTATGGCTACACCTTC. The variable domain in full, completed from reference TRBV30 and TRBJ1-2, reads SQTIHQWPATLVQPVGSPLSLECTVEGTSNPNLYWYRQAAGRGLQLLFYSVGIGQISSEVPQNLSASRPQDRQFILSSKKLLLSDSGFYLCAWSVQGSNYGYTFGSGTRLTVV.